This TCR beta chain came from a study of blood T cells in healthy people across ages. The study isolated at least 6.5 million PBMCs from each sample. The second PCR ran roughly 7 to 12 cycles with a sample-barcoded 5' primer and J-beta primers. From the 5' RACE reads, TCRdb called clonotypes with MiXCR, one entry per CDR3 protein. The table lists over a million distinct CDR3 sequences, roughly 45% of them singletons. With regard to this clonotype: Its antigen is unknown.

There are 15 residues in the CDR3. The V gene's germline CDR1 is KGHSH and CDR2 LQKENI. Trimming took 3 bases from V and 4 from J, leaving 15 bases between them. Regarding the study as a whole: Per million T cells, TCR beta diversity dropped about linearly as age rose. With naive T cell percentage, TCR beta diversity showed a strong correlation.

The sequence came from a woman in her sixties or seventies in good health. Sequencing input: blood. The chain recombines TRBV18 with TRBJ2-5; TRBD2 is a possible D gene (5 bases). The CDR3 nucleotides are TGTGCCAGCTCACCGGGGTTTTTTCGGGGAGAGACCCAGTACTTC. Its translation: CASSPGFFRGETQYF.